This T cell receptor beta chain is drawn from a study of CD8 T cells in ankylosing spondylitis. Study-level results: Significantly higher representation of disease-linked clones was reported for matched ankylosing spondylitis synovial fluid. Previous work reported some of these motif variants in the synovial fluid and blood of reactive arthritis.

TCRdb analysed the 5' RACE reads with MiXCR anew, one entry per CDR3 protein. The sample comprises about 340,000 distinct CDR3 sequences, roughly 14% of which are singletons, and approximately 0.99% rests with the top ten. This clonotype was detected a few times. Its antigen is not identified. This TCR came from a male donor with ankylosing spondylitis or in good health (not recorded which). The sequenced sample consisted of blood, either unsorted or a sorted T cell fraction (not recorded which).

The CDR3 region is CASSKTSGSGTDTQYF. The CDR3 DNA reads as TGTGCCAGCAGCAAAACTAGCGGGAGTGGTACAGATACGCAGTATTTT. The chain links TRBV7-2 to TRBJ2-3; 11 bases are a match to TRBD2. Germline V lookup: CDR1 SGHTA, CDR2 FQGNSA. The V segment lost 5 bases and the J segment 3 bases; nucleotides outside the gene matches: 7. The CDR3 has 16 residues.